A selection of T cell receptor beta chains follows, all from one sample in a study of blood T cell repertoires in COVID-19. Some clones are missing from TCRdb's copy, which holds only in-frame ones; the method was immunoSEQ multiplex PCR. Here the sample spans about 190,000 clones, about 86% being singletons. The specimen was peripheral blood. These receptors came from a man in his thirties or forties with active or convalescent COVID-19. Each CDR3 is given with its conserved first and last residue. D genes are given only for firm matches. Some rows have no size entry. The others give once, few or many, or a class for an expanded clone.

TRBJ2-3	TRBV7-9	NA	NA	TGTGCCAGCAGCCCCAACGCGGATACGCAGTATTTT	CASSPNADTQYF
TRBJ2-1	TRBV2	NA	once	TGTGCCAGCAGTGTATCCTCCTGGTACGGCAATGAGCAGTTCTTC	CASSVSSWYGNEQFF
TRBJ2-2	TRBV6-5	NA	NA	TGTGCCAGCAGGAAAGGGGCGAACACCGGGGAGCTGTTTTTT	CASRKGANTGELFF
TRBJ1-2	TRBV28	TRBD1	NA	TGTGCCAGCAGGGGGACAGGGGGCGTTTGGTATGGCTACACCTTC	CASRGTGGVWYGYTF
TRBJ1-2	TRBV7-2	TRBD1	NA	TGTGCCAGCAGCTTAGAGGGGACAGGGGGATATGGCTACACCTTC	CASSLEGTGGYGYTF
TRBJ2-3	TRBV18	TRBD1	NA	TGTGCCAGCTCACTCGGGGACAGGGGGCCATACACAGATACGCAGTATTTT	CASSLGDRGPYTDTQYF
TRBJ1-6	TRBV28	NA	NA	TGTGCCAGCAGCTCGGCGGGTGGCTCACCCCTCCACTTT	CASSSAGGSPLHF
TRBJ2-7	TRBV6-2/TRBV6-3	NA	once	TGTGCCAGCAGTTACGGGCAGGGTAGGACCTACGAGCAGTACTTC	CASSYGQGRTYEQYF
TRBJ2-7	TRBV25-1	TRBD2	NA	TGTGCCAGCAGTCCGTCGACTAGCGGGCTTACCTACGAGCAGTACTTC	CASSPSTSGLTYEQYF
TRBJ1-4	TRBV3-1/TRBV3-2	TRBD1	NA	TGTGCCAGCAGCCAAGGGCCGACAGGGCTTAATGAAAAACTGTTTTTT	CASSQGPTGLNEKLFF
TRBJ1-5	TRBV7-2	NA	NA	TGTGCCAGCAGCTTAGCCGGTTATAGCAATCAGCCCCAGCATTTT	CASSLAGYSNQPQHF
TRBJ2-7	TRBV27	NA	once	TGTGCCAGCAGTTCCGGGGGGCTAGCGGCGTTGTACGAGCAGTACTTC	CASSSGGLAALYEQYF
TRBJ1-1	TRBV19	TRBD1	once	TGTGCCAGTTGTTCACAGGGGGGAGGGGTCACTGAAGCTTTCTTT	CASCSQGGGVTEAFF
TRBJ2-1	TRBV19	TRBD2	NA	TGTGCCAGTAGTATGGGACTAGCGGGAGTAAACGATGAGCAGTTCTTC	CASSMGLAGVNDEQFF
TRBJ2-3	TRBV24-1	TRBD2	once	TGTGCCACCAGGACGGGAGGGATAACAGATACGCAGTATTTT	CATRTGGITDTQYF
TRBJ1-4	TRBV28	TRBD1	few	TGTGCCAGCAGTCCCGAGGGGACAGGGCCCGGGAAACTGTTTTTT	CASSPEGTGPGKLFF
TRBJ2-1	TRBV19	TRBD2	NA	TGTGCCAGTAGTCCTAGCGGGAGGGCCGCTCGGTGGGATGAGCAGTTCTTC	CASSPSGRAARWDEQFF
TRBJ2-1	TRBV6-2/TRBV6-3	TRBD2	NA	TGTGCCAGCAGTGGGACTAGCGGGAGACGAGAGCAGTTCTTC	CASSGTSGRREQFF
TRBJ1-2	TRBV9	TRBD1	NA	TGTGCCAGCAGCCTAAACGAGGACAGGGACTATGGCTACACCTTC	CASSLNEDRDYGYTF
TRBJ2-5	TRBV9	TRBD2	NA	TGTGCCAGCAGCGGAGAGGGGAGCGGGGGGGTTGAGTACTTC	CASSGEGSGGVEYF
TRBJ1-5	TRBV19	TRBD1	NA	TGTGCCAGTAGTATAGGGACAGGGGGCGCGGGCAATCAGCCCCAGCATTTT	CASSIGTGGAGNQPQHF
TRBJ1-5	TRBV9	NA	NA	TGTGCCAGCAGCGTAGGCGGGGGCGGCAATCAGCCCCAGCATTTT	CASSVGGGGNQPQHF
TRBJ1-1	TRBV6-5	NA	NA	TGTGCCAGCAGCCAGGGAAACATGAACACTGAAGCTTTCTTT	CASSQGNMNTEAFF
TRBJ1-1	TRBV19	NA	NA	TGTGCCAGCCACGAAATCCGGGGGGGGAACACTGAAGCTTTCTTT	CASHEIRGGNTEAFF
TRBJ2-6	TRBV2	TRBD1	NA	TGTGCCAGCAGTGCCGGGACAGGGGCGAACTCTGGGGCCAACGTCCTGACTTTC	CASSAGTGANSGANVLTF
TRBJ1-2	TRBV28	NA	once	TGTGCCAGCAGTTTGGGCTCCGTTGGCTACACCTTC	CASSLGSVGYTF
TRBJ2-6	TRBV19	TRBD1	NA	TGTGCCAGTACGGACAGGGTTACAGGGGCCAACGTCCTGACTTTC	CASTDRVTGANVLTF
TRBJ1-2	TRBV29-1	NA	NA	TGCAGCGTCCAATTGACAGGCTATGGCTACACCTTC	CSVQLTGYGYTF
TRBJ2-2	TRBV5-4	TRBD2	NA	TGTGCCAGCAGCCCCCCCCCTGGGAGCGGGAGGGGCCCCGGGGAGCTGTTTTTT	CASSPPPGSGRGPGELFF
TRBJ2-6	TRBV7-3	NA	NA	TGTGCCAGCAGCCCCCGAGCCAGGTCCTACTCTGGGGCCAACGTCCTGACTTTC	CASSPRARSYSGANVLTF
TRBJ2-7	TRBV4-3	TRBD2	NA	TGCGCCAGCAGCCAAGATAGGTTGACTAGCGGGGGCCACTCCTACGAGCAGTACTTC	CASSQDRLTSGGHSYEQYF
TRBJ2-1	TRBV27	TRBD2	NA	TGTGCCAGCAGTTTTCTGCGGGGGGGCTCCCTTTACAATGAGCAGTTCTTC	CASSFLRGGSLYNEQFF
TRBJ1-2	TRBV19	NA	NA	TGTGCCAGTAGTATGACAACCTATGGCTACACCTTC	CASSMTTYGYTF
TRBJ2-1	TRBV5-1	TRBD2	NA	TGCGCCAGCAGCTTTCTAGCGGGGGGGCTTAATGAGCAGTTCTTC	CASSFLAGGLNEQFF
TRBJ1-1	TRBV7-2	NA	NA	TGTGCCAGCAGCCACTTCACGGGGAACACTGAAGCTTTCTTT	CASSHFTGNTEAFF
TRBJ1-2	TRBV30	TRBD1	NA	TGTGCCTGGAGCCTCAGGGACAGGGCCAACTATGGCTACACCTTC	CAWSLRDRANYGYTF
TRBJ1-3	TRBV2	NA	NA	TGTGCCAGCAGGGGGGGCTCTGGAAACACCATATATTTT	CASRGGSGNTIYF
TRBJ2-2	TRBV4-3	NA	NA	TGCGCCAGCAGCCAAGATCGTGGCGGGTACACCGGGGAGCTGTTTTTT	CASSQDRGGYTGELFF
TRBJ1-1	TRBV27	TRBD1	NA	TGTGCCAGCAGTTCGGGACAGGGGGTAGGAGAAGCTTTCTTT	CASSSGQGVGEAFF
TRBJ2-1	TRBV2	NA	once	TGTGCCAGCATGCGGGGAACGAATGAGCAGTTCTTC	CASMRGTNEQFF